Following are 9 T cell receptor beta chains from one sample sequenced in a study of T-cell reconstitution after alpha-beta-depleted transplantation in children. Study-level points and caveats: It was reported that alpha-beta T cells came from several hundred expanded graft clones (about two months after transplant).

Preparing the TCRbeta library involved the use of unique molecular identifiers. MiXCR, run by TCRdb on the PCR reads, gives a single entry per CDR3 protein. The sample yields around 30,000 distinct CDR3 sequences, around 6% seen once. For these receptors, no antigen is known. The specimen was peripheral blood, collected 60 days after TCRalphabeta/CD19-depleted stem cell transplant. These receptors were taken from a child less than two years old who had a stem cell transplant for acute myeloid leukemia, so the T cells may come from the graft donor.

This clonotype turned up a few times. The chain has TRBV4-3 and TRBJ1-3; TRBD1 might be the D (5 bases). Trimming took off 4 bases at V and 4 bases at J, with 14 bases between the two ends. CDR3 length: 15 amino acids. Germline-derived CDR1 and CDR2 are LGHNA and YSLEER. The CDR3 spells CASSPGSLGGNTIYF. The CDR3 nucleotides are TGCGCCAGCAGCCCAGGGTCACTAGGGGGAAACACCATATATTTT.

This clonotype has just a few counts. The CDR3 bases are TGTGCCAGCATGGGGGTCTCCTACGAGCAGTACTTC. This codes for CASMGVSYEQYF. The chain carries TRBV6-6 and TRBJ2-7; D is tentatively TRBD1 or TRBD2 (5 bases each). Germline lookup yields CDR1 MNHNY and CDR2 SVGAGI (reference sequence). Trimming removed 7 bases at V and 0 bases at J, with 7 bases between. The length of the CDR3 is 12 residues.

This clonotype was picked up many times. The chain joins TRBV29-1 to TRBJ1-1; D not resolved. V lost 3 bases and J lost 6, with 11 bases in between. Germline lookup yields CDR1 SQVTM and CDR2 ANQGSEA. The CDR3 loop spans 12 amino acids. In DNA form, the CDR3 reads TGCAGCGTTGAGGACGGATACGCTGAAGCTTTCTTT. Its protein is CSVEDGYAEAFF.

Ten or more counts support this clonotype. The chain uses TRBV12-3 or TRBV12-4 and TRBJ2-5, with TRBD1 as a possible D gene (5 bases). The CDR3 sequence is 17 residues long. Trimming removed 5 bases from V and 3 bases from J, with 22 bases in between. The CDR3 DNA sequence: TGTGCCAGCAGTCCCCGGAAGGGGATTAGGGCCGAAGAGACCCAGTACTTC. Protein sequence: CASSPRKGIRAEETQYF.

This clonotype was picked up many times. The chain couples TRBV7-2 to TRBJ1-2, with a tentative D call TRBD1 (5 bases). Trimming pared 0 bases from V and 0 bases from J, leaving 11 bases between. From germline, CDR1 is SGHTA and CDR2 FQGNSA. CDR3 size: 16 residues. The CDR3: CASSLAGTSTNYGYTF. The CDR3 nucleotides are TGTGCCAGCAGCTTAGCTGGGACGTCTACTAACTATGGCTACACCTTC.

This clonotype was seen ten or more times. The gene calls are TRBV4-1 and TRBJ2-7; 8 bases are shared with TRBD2. CDR3 length: 14 residues. Germline-derived CDR1 and CDR2 are MGHRA and YSYEKL. V gave up 5 bases and J gave up 3 bases; unmatched junction bases: 6. The chain's CDR3 is CASSKTSAFYEQYF. CDR3 nucleotides: TGCGCCAGCAGCAAGACTAGCGCGTTCTACGAGCAGTACTTC.

This clonotype was recorded at least ten times. The chain employs TRBV20-1 and TRBJ2-2; D not resolved. Between the trimmed V and J ends, which lost 0 bases and 8 bases, there was a span of 22 bases. The CDR3 contains 17 residues. Per germline, CDR1 DFQATT and CDR2 SNEGSKA (reference sequence). The DNA for the CDR3 is TGCAGTGCTAGAGATCGGTCGGCAGCCCAAAGAAGAGGGGAGCTGTTTTTT. Translated, it gives CSARDRSAAQRRGELFF.

The rearrangement uses TRBV21-1 and TRBJ1-2. TRBV21-1 has pseudogene status. CDR3 size: 12 residues. The CDR3 loop is CASSKDLRGYTF. CDR3 DNA: TGTGCCAGCAGCAAGGACCTTCGGGGCTACACCTTC.

This clonotype was observed at least ten times. The chain carries TRBV20-1 and TRBJ2-3; a possible D gene is TRBD2 (5 bases). Germline lookup yields CDR1 DFQATT and CDR2 SNEGSKA (reference sequence). This CDR3 is built from 13 residues. The CDR3 loop reads CSAEGSAADTQYF. The CDR3 nucleotides read TGCAGCGCCGAGGGCAGTGCGGCAGATACGCAGTATTTT.